One and the same sample provided the 6 T cell receptor beta chains below, sequenced in a study of cytomegalovirus exposure and HLA in healthy donors. PCR used 60 Vbeta primers and 13 Jbeta primers. Repertoires were generated with immunoSEQ multiplex PCR, while TCRdb's copy carries only in-frame clones and drops some. The data contain about 140,000 clones, over 60% of them singletons. The material sequenced was PBMCs. These receptors all come from a man between 40 and 49 years old in good health and CMV-seronegative.

This chain links TRBV27 with TRBJ2-3; 12 bases are shared with TRBD1. The V gene's germline CDR1 is MNHEY and CDR2 SMNVEV (reference sequence). This CDR3 region has 16 residues. With 6 bases clipped from V and 5 bases from J, the junction kept 9 bases outside the gene matches. CDR3 in DNA: TGTGCCAGCAGCCCCTGGGGGACAGGGGGCCGAGATACGCAGTATTTT. Its protein is CASSPWGTGGRDTQYF.

The CDR3 spells CASSPLRDSSYGYTF. CDR3 coding DNA: TGTGCCAGCAGCCCCCTCCGGGACAGCTCCTATGGCTACACCTTC. The gene calls are TRBV2 and TRBJ1-2; 7 bases fit TRBD1. V lost 6 bases to trimming and J lost 4 bases; unmatched junction nucleotides: 11. The germline V gene has CDR1 SNHLY and CDR2 FYNNEI. The CDR3 has 15 residues.

The V and J genes are TRBV27 and TRBJ1-6; maybe TRBD1 (5 bases). CDR1 MNHEY and CDR2 SMNVEV come from the germline V gene (reference sequence). The V gene lost 3 bases and the J gene lost 6 bases, with 15 bases spanning the gap. The CDR3 is 16 residues long. The CDR3 is CASSFRTRRANSPLHF. The CDR3 DNA follows: TGTGCCAGCAGTTTTAGGACAAGGAGAGCTAATTCACCCCTCCACTTT.

The chain is built from TRBV29-1 and TRBJ1-5, with 7 bases lining up with TRBD1. CDR3 length equals 13 residues. Germline CDR1 is SQVTM and CDR2 is ANQGSEA. J lost 2 bases, V lost 4 bases, and 2 bases had no gene match. CDR3 protein: CSVGQGGNQPQHF. CDR3 nucleotides: TGCAGCGTTGGACAGGGAGGCAATCAGCCCCAGCATTTT. Looking up the rest from reference TRBV29-1 and TRBJ1-5 gives the full variable domain: SAVISQKPSRDICQRGTSLTIQCQVDSQVTMMFWYRQQPGQSLTLIATANQGSEATYESGFVIDKFPISRPNLTFSTLTVSNMSPEDSSIYLCSVGQGGNQPQHFGDGTRLSIL.

The chain joins TRBV19 to TRBJ1-1; D is possibly TRBD1 (5 bases). The germline CDR1 and CDR2 sequences are LNHDA and SQIVND (reference sequence). The CDR3 is 14 amino acids. Trimming took 5 bases from V and 3 from J, leaving 13 bases between them. CDR3 loop: CASSGTGGYTEAFF. In nucleotides, the CDR3 is TGTGCCAGTAGTGGGACGGGGGGTTACACTGAAGCTTTCTTT.

The gene calls are TRBV25-1 and TRBJ1-4; the D is unclear. Germline-derived CDR1 and CDR2 are MGHDK and SYGVNS. CDR3 length equals 14 residues. The ends were cut back, 6 bases at V and 4 bases at J, with 12 bases in the middle. The DNA of the CDR3 is TGTGCCAGCAGGAAGGACGGACTTAATGAAAAACTGTTTTTT. Its protein is CASRKDGLNEKLFF.